This TCR beta chain was sequenced in a study of T cell responses to AZD1222 COVID-19 vaccine. On this clone: Its antigen remains unidentified.

The V and J ends lost 9 bases and 10 bases respectively, with 22 bases between them. In germline, CDR1 is SNHLY, CDR2 FYNNEI. The CDR3 extends over 14 amino acids. General observations from the study: Spike-specific TCR breadth and depth both grew after two AZD1222 doses. The sample set comprised mostly white British donors with more females, and clonal diversity was possibly underestimated.

Assay used: immunoSEQ multiplex PCR; TCRdb lists only in-frame clones, some missing. The sample lists roughly 160,000 clones, 94% occurring once. Sequences were derived from peripheral blood, sampled on day 0 of AZD1222 vaccination. This receptor was identified in an adult in good health. V and J are TRBV2 and TRBJ2-1; D assignment may be TRBD1 or TRBD2 (7 bases each). Written as DNA, the CDR3 is TGTGCCAGAGGGACTACTGTGGGACAGCGGGAGCAGTTCTTC. Its translation: CARGTTVGQREQFF. The full variable domain, with the rest looked up from reference TRBV2 and TRBJ2-1, is EPEVTQTPSHQVTQMGQEVILRCVPISNHLYFYWYRQILGQKVEFLVSFYNNEISEKSEIFDDQFSVERPDGSNFTLKIRSTKLEDSAMYFCARGTTVGQREQFFGPGTRLTVL.